This entry lists 18 T cell receptor beta chains sequenced from one sample in a study of T cell clonotyping in hematopoietic cell transplantation. Here immunoSEQ multiplex PCR was the method, and the copy in TCRdb shows in-frame clones only, minus some. The sample gives fewer than 25,000 clones, around 77% of which show up once; less than 20% is in the top ten. Described time point: recipient sample about 28 days before transplant, after cytoreduction. The source was peripheral blood mononuclear cells, collected before stem cell transplant. The receptors were sampled from a man between 60 and 75 years old with acute myeloid leukemia. Some clones in this sample may be carry-over from other donors' samples.

This clone was picked up one time. The chain links TRBV15 to TRBJ1-5, with a weak D call TRBD1 (5 bases). Germline loops: CDR1 LNHNV, CDR2 YYDKDF (reference sequence). The ends were cut back, 8 bases at V and 3 bases at J, with 11 bases in the middle. This CDR3 is built from 13 residues. CDR3 DNA sequence: TGTGCCACCGCGGGACGTTCCAATCAGCCCCAGCATTTT. As protein: CATAGRSNQPQHF.

The J gene is TRBJ1-1, the V gene TRBV14, with unresolved D. Germline-derived CDR1 and CDR2 are SGHDN and FVKESK. V lost 7 bases, J lost 0 bases, and 12 bases lay in between. This CDR3 region has 14 residues. CDR3 loop: CASNPLSMNTEAFF. CDR3 nucleotides: TGTGCCAGCAACCCTCTGAGCATGAACACTGAAGCTTTCTTT.

As regards this clone: The junction departs from germline at one end; a sequencing error may be responsible. The same CDR3 also results from other DNA sequences found in this sample. This sequence joins TRBV30 and TRBJ1-1; 8 bases agree with TRBD1. CDR1 and CDR2 (germline): GTSNPN, SVGIG (reference sequence). The CDR3 contains 15 residues. DNA for the CDR3: TGTGCCTGGAGATTCCGGGACAGGCGGAACACTGAAGCTTTCTTC. Translation: CAWRFRDRRNTEAFF.

In its sample, this clone was seen a few times. A read error may produce the germline difference seen at one junction end. V usage is TRBV6-1 and J usage is TRBJ2-7; 10 bases align to TRBD2. CDR3 length: 15 residues. Germline V gene lookup returns CDR1 MNHNS and CDR2 SASEGT. The CDR3 nucleotides read TGTGGCAGCAGTGGTGAGTTAGCGGGGGGATACGAGCAGTACTTC. Translation: CGSSGELAGGYEQYF.

Here the CDR3 DNA reads TGTGCCAGTAGTAAAGACACCCAGGATAGCACAGATACGCAGTATTTT. The encoded protein is CASSKDTQDSTDTQYF. This chain joins TRBV19 and TRBJ2-3; D gene unclear. CDR3 length equals 16 residues. Germline V lookup: CDR1 LNHDA, CDR2 SQIVND (reference sequence). Trimming cost V 4 bases and J 0 bases, with 14 bases left between them.

This clone was seen once. The chain has TRBV5-4 and TRBJ2-5; TRBD2 is a possible D gene (6 bases). The CDR3 has 18 amino acids. V lost 0 bases to trimming and J lost 5 bases, with 23 bases between them. The germline V gene encodes CDR1 SGHNT and CDR2 YYREEE (reference sequence). Here the CDR3 reads CASSLAGLEWQGGETQYF. The CDR3 DNA follows: TGTGCCAGCAGCTTGGCGGGACTGGAATGGCAGGGTGGGGAGACCCAGTACTTC.

By share, this clone ranks as medium-sized. The chain recombines TRBV4-1 with TRBJ1-6; 7 bases are shared with TRBD1. The germline CDR1 and CDR2 sequences are MGHRA and YSYEKL. The CDR3 loop spans 15 amino acids. Losses at the gene ends were 3 bases for V and 4 bases for J; bases not matched to a gene: 3. In nucleotides, the CDR3 is TGCGCCAGCAGCCAGCCGGGACAGTATAATTCACCCCTCCACTTT. This translates into CASSQPGQYNSPLHF.

This sequence joins TRBV11-2 and TRBJ1-1; unclear D gene. V was shortened by 2 bases and J by 1 base, with 5 bases between the two germline ends. Germline V gene lookup returns CDR1 SGHAT and CDR2 FQNNGV. The CDR3 length is 13 residues. CDR3 DNA: TGTGCCAGCAGCTTACAGGAGAACACTGAAGCTTTCTTT. The encoded protein is CASSLQENTEAFF.

The chain recombines TRBV20-1 with TRBJ1-1; the D is unclear. The V gene's germline CDR1 is DFQATT and CDR2 SNEGSKA (reference sequence). Between the trimmed V and J ends, which lost 4 bases and 5 bases, there was a span of 5 bases. This CDR3 is built from 10 residues. In DNA, the CDR3 is TGCAGTGCTAAGGAGACTGAAGCTTTCTTT. Protein: CSAKETEAFF.

The chain combines TRBV6-5 with TRBJ1-1, with D unresolved. Deletions cut 2 bases from V and 4 bases from J, with 14 bases between. This CDR3 is 15 amino acids long. The germline V gene encodes CDR1 MNHEY and CDR2 SVGAGI. The CDR3 DNA is TGTGCCAGCAGTTACAGAGCTGAAAAGGGCACTGAAGCTTTCTTT. Protein: CASSYRAEKGTEAFF.

This clone was detected only a few times. The chain recombines TRBV2 with TRBJ1-5, with D possibly matching TRBD1 (6 bases). Trimming stripped 7 bases from V and 1 base from J, with 14 bases between. Germline V gives CDR1 SNHLY, CDR2 FYNNEI. The CDR3 extends over 15 amino acids. The CDR3 nucleotides are TGTGCCAGCACCATGGGGGGCGGAAGCAATCAGCCCCAGCATTTT. Its translation: CASTMGGGSNQPQHF.

The chain combines TRBV28 with TRBJ1-2; D unresolved. Germline V gene lookup returns CDR1 MDHEN and CDR2 SYDVKM. Trimming pared 8 bases from V and 2 bases from J, leaving 12 bases between. This CDR3 comprises 13 residues. The CDR3: CASFSSLNYGYTF. Here the CDR3 DNA reads TGTGCCAGCTTTAGCTCCCTAAACTATGGCTACACCTTC.

The V and J genes are TRBV5-1 and TRBJ1-5; 9 positions agree with TRBD1. The germline V gene has CDR1 SGHRS and CDR2 YFSETQ. The CDR3 runs to 15 residues. Losses at the gene ends were 2 bases for V and 4 bases for J; bases not matched to a gene: 4. Here the CDR3 reads CASSFTGGGNQPQHF. The CDR3 nucleotides are TGCGCCAGCAGCTTTACAGGGGGCGGGAATCAGCCCCAGCATTTT.

The V call is TRBV6-1, the J call TRBJ1-5; 8 nucleotides match TRBD1. CDR1 and CDR2 from the germline V gene are MNHNS and SASEGT. The CDR3 runs 16 residues. The junction had 5 bases not matched to a gene; V was cut back by 2 bases and J by 2 bases. The CDR3 nucleotides read TGTGCCAGCAGTGAACAGGGGGCAGGGGGCAATCAGCCCCAGCATTTT. Protein sequence: CASSEQGAGGNQPQHF.

The gene calls are TRBV7-6 and TRBJ2-5; D is perhaps TRBD2 (5 bases). CDR1 and CDR2 (germline): SGHVS, FNYEAQ. This CDR3 contains 12 residues. Between the trimmed V and J ends, which lost 6 bases and 5 bases, there was a span of 10 bases. The DNA of the CDR3 is TGTGCCAGCAGAGGAACGGGGGAGACCCAGTACTTC. This codes for CASRGTGETQYF.

The genes are TRBV5-6 and TRBJ2-5; D not resolved. V gave up 4 bases and J gave up 7 bases, with 23 bases separating them. There are 16 residues in the CDR3. Germline V lookup: CDR1 SGHDT, CDR2 YYEEEE. CDR3 nucleotide sequence: TGTGCCAGCAGCCCCCCCTCTACGGGCTGGGTTTTGACCCAGTACTTC. Translated: CASSPPSTGWVLTQYF. Based on the CDR3 plus reference TRBV5-6 and TRBJ2-5, the full variable domain is DAGVTQSPTHLIKTRGQQVTLRCSPKSGHDTVSWYQQALGQGPQFIFQYYEEEERQRGNFPDRFSGHQFPNYSSELNVNALLLGDSALYLCASSPPSTGWVLTQYFGPGTRLLVL.

This chain uses TRBV7-6 with TRBJ1-1; D is perhaps TRBD1 (5 bases). CDR3 length: 14 amino acids. Trimming cost V 1 base and J 7 bases, with 13 bases left between them. Germline V CDR1 and CDR2: SGHVS, FNYEAQ. This chain's CDR3 is CASSLGTQGGEAFF. As DNA, the CDR3 is TGTGCCAGCAGCTTAGGTACGCAGGGCGGTGAAGCTTTCTTT.

The rearrangement uses TRBV6-4 and TRBJ2-3; 13 bases map to TRBD2. The CDR3 consists of 16 residues. Germline V gene data show CDR1 as MRHNA and CDR2 as SNTAGT. J gave up 2 bases and V 6 bases, and 5 bases lay outside the gene matches. The CDR3 sequence: CASSKTSGGSTDTQYF. CDR3 sequence (DNA): TGTGCCAGCAGCAAGACTAGCGGGGGGTCCACAGATACGCAGTATTTT.